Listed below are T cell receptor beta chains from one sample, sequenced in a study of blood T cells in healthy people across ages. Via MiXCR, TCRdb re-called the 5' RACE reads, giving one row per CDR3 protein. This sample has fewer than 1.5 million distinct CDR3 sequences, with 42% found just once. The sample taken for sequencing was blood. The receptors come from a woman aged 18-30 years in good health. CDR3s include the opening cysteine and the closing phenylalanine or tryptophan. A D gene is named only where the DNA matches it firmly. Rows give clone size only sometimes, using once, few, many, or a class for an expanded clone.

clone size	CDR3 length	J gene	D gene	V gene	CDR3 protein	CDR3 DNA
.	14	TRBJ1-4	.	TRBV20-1	CSATSSRGGEKLFF	TGCAGTGCAACATCCTCAAGGGGGGGGGAAAAACTGTTTTTT
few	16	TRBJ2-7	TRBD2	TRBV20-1	CSARTYPAGEEGEQYF	TGCAGTGCTAGAACGTATCCAGCGGGAGAGGAAGGCGAGCAGTACTTC
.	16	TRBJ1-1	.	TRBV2	CASSEVGQPPRGEAFF	TGTGCCAGCAGTGAAGTGGGACAACCACCTAGGGGTGAAGCTTTCTTT
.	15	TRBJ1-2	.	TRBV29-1	CSAVRGSRQNNGYTF	TGCAGCGCTGTTAGGGGTTCGCGGCAGAACAATGGCTACACCTTC
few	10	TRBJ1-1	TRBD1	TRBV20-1	CSAAGTALFF	TGCAGTGCTGCCGGGACAGCGCTTTTCTTT
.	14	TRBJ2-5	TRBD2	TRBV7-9	CATSGLAGRETQYF	TGTGCCACCTCAGGACTAGCGGGGCGTGAGACCCAGTACTTC
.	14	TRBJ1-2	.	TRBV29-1	CSVDLRGTRYGYTF	TGCAGCGTTGACCTCAGGGGTACACGCTATGGCTACACCTTC
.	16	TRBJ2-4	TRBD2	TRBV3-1	CASSRQELAGQNIQYF	TGTGCCAGCAGCCGCCAAGAACTAGCGGGCCAAAACATTCAGTACTTC
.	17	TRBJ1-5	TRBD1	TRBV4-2	CASSPGQGAGGNQPQHF	TGTGCCAGCAGCCCGGGACAGGGGGCTGGGGGCAATCAGCCCCAGCATTTT
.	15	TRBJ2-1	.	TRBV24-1	CATSPGGKSDNEQFF	TGTGCCACCTCGCCGGGCGGGAAAAGCGACAATGAGCAGTTCTTC
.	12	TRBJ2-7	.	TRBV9	CASRLGDGEQYF	TGTGCCAGCAGACTGGGGGATGGCGAGCAGTACTTC
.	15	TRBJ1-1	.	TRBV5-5	CASSPGRTLNTEAFF	TGTGCCAGCAGCCCGGGACGGACATTGAACACTGAAGCTTTCTTT
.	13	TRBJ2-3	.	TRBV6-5	CASSRFSTDTQYF	TGTGCCAGCAGCCGGTTTAGCACAGATACGCAGTATTTT
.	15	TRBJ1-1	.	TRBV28	CATRSSGRENTEAFF	TGTGCCACCAGATCTTCCGGCAGAGAGAACACTGAAGCTTTCTTT
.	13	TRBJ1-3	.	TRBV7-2	CASSPQGVNTIYF	TGTGCCAGCAGCCCCCAAGGGGTAAACACCATATATTTT
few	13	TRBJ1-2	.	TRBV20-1	CSASGHPGDGYTF	TGCAGTGCTAGCGGGCATCCTGGGGATGGCTACACCTTC
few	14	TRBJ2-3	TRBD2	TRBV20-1	CSAQTSGRTDTQYF	TGCAGTGCCCAGACTAGCGGGAGGACAGATACGCAGTATTTT
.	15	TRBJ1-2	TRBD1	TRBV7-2	CASSLALQGADGYTF	TGTGCCAGCAGCTTAGCGCTACAGGGGGCAGATGGCTACACCTTC
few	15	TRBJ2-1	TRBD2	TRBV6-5	CASTTTSGSRNEQFF	TGTGCCAGCACCACCACTAGCGGGAGTAGAAATGAGCAGTTCTTC
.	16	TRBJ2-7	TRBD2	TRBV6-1	CASSERAGVGGDEQYF	TGTGCCAGCAGTGAAAGAGCGGGAGTTGGGGGCGACGAGCAGTACTTC
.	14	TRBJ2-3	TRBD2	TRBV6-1	CASMTSGRTDTQYF	TGTGCCAGCATGACTAGCGGGCGCACAGATACGCAGTATTTT
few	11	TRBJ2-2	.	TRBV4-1	CASSHTGELFF	TGCGCCAGCAGCCACACCGGGGAGCTGTTTTTT
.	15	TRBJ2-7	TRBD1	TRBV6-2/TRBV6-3	CASRTGTGKTYEQYF	TGTGCCAGCAGGACCGGGACAGGGAAAACCTACGAGCAGTACTTC
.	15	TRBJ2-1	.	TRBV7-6	CASSSMGAPYNEQFF	TGTGCCAGCAGCTCGATGGGGGCCCCATACAATGAGCAGTTCTTC
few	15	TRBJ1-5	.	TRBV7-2	CASSFSQNSNQPQHF	TGTGCCAGCAGCTTTTCGCAGAATAGCAATCAGCCCCAGCATTTT
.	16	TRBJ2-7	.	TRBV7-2	CASSFELRDGQDEQYF	TGTGCCAGCAGCTTCGAACTCCGGGACGGGCAGGACGAGCAGTACTTC
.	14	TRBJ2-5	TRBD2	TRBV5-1	CASSPAGDRETQYF	TGCGCAAGCAGCCCGGCGGGAGATCGGGAGACCCAGTACTTC
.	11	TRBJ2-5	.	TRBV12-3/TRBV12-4	CASSPFGEQYF	TGTGCCAGCAGCCCCTTCGGTGAGCAGTACTTC
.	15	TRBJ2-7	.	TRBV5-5	CASSYWGGKNHEQYF	TGTGCCAGCAGCTACTGGGGCGGGAAGAACCACGAGCAGTACTTC
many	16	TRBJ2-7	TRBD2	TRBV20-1	CSALSGLAGAEYEQYF	TGCAGTGCTCTATCGGGACTAGCGGGAGCGGAATACGAGCAGTACTTC
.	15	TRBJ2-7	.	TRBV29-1	CSVEAGRGSYNEQYF	TGCAGCGTTGAAGCGGGCAGGGGATCCTACAATGAGCAGTACTTC
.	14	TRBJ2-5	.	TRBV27	CASSLVSSQETQYF	TGTGCCAGCAGTTTAGTCTCTAGCCAAGAGACCCAGTACTTC
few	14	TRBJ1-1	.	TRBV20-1	CSARAAGPNTEAFF	TGCAGTGCTAGAGCGGCAGGCCCGAACACTGAAGCTTTCTTT
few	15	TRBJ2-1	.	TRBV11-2	CASSPGLPPYNEQFF	TGTGCCAGCAGCCCGGGACTCCCCCCCTACAATGAGCAGTTCTTC
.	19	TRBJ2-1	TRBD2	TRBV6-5	CASSYSGTSGRVAYNEQFF	TGTGCCAGCAGTTACTCAGGGACTAGCGGGAGGGTCGCCTACAATGAGCAGTTCTTC